The present entry profiles one T cell receptor beta chain with its context. Its binding antigen is unknown. There are no base qualities to consult, and no much larger clone falls within one base. This entry is derived from a study of response to subunit inactivated influenza vaccine (dated by TCRdb to the late 2010s). Notes on the research overall: The study used deep quantitative T cell receptor repertoire profiling to track responses to a trivalent subunit inactivated influenza vaccine.

Here is what the overall study found, with its caveats: It was suggested by the authors that each seasonal influenza vaccination may recruit only a limited number of new T cells.

Library preparation employed RT-PCR. The listed sequencing device is Illumina HiSeq 2500. The public sequencing data were trimmed at Q25 with fastp and processed into clonotypes with MiXCR by TCRdb, which kept only in-frame beta chains. Each CDR3 protein gets just one entry, which takes the most common genes and DNA from the rows behind it. In this sample the table shows around 470,000 distinct CDR3 sequences, 7.2% of which occur a single time. About an eighth of the sample is taken by the ten largest. The source is a man in his fifties or sixties who received an inactivated influenza vaccine. Donor details come from another sample of the same person, matched by shared clones. The sample consisted of PBMCs from blood, taken about 23 months after vaccination.

For the CDR3, the sequence is CASRITSGRQYF. The nucleotide sequence is TGTGCCAGCAGAATCACTAGCGGGAGGCAGTATTTT. The sequence links TRBV12-3 or TRBV12-4 to TRBJ2-3, with 11 central nucleotides matching TRBD2. From the cysteine up to the phenylalanine, the CDR3 has a length of 12 residues. Just CDR3 DNA is preserved here, 36 bases in frame from base 1. V has 6 bases trimmed and J has 11 bases trimmed; junction bases matching no gene number 4.